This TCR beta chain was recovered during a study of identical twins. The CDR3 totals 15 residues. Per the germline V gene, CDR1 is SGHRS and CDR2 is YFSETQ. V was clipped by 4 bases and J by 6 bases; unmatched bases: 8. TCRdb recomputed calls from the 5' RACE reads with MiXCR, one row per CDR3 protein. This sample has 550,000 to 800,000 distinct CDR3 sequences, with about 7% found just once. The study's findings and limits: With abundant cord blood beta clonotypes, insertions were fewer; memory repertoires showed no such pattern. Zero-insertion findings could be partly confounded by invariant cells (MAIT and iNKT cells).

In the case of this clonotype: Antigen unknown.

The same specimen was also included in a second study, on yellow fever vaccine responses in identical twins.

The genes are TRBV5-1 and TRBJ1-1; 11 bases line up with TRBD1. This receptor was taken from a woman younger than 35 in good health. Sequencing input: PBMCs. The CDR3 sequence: CASSPVLGQGAEAFF. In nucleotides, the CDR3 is TGCGCCAGCAGCCCGGTCCTGGGACAGGGGGCTGAAGCTTTCTTT.